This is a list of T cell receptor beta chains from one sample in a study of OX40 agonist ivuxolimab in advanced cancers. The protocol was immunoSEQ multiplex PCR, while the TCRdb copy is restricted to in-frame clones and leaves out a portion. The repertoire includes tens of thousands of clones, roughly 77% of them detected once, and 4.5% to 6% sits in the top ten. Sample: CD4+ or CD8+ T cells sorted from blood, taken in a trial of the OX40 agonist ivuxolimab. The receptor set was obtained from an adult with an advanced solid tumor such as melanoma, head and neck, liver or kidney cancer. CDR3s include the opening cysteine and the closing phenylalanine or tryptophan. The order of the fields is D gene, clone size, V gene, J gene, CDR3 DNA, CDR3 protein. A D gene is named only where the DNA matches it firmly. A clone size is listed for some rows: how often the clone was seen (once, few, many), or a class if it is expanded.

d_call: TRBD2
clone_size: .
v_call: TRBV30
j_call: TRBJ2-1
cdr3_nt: TGTGCCTGGGCTGGGACTAGCGGGAGAGGCGAGCAGTTCTTC
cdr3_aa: CAWAGTSGRGEQFF

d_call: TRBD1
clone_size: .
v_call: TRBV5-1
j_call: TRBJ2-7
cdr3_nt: TGCGCCAGCAGCTTGACGACAGGGGGTATCTACGAGCAGTACTTC
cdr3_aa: CASSLTTGGIYEQYF

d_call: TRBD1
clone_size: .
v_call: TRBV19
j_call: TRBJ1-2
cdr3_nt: TGTGCCAGTAGTACGGGACAGGAAGCAACTTCCTATGGCTACACCTTC
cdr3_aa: CASSTGQEATSYGYTF

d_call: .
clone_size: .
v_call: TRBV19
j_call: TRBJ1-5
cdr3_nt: TGTGCCAGTAGTATATGGACAGCACCTAGCAATCAGCCCCAGCATTTT
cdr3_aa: CASSIWTAPSNQPQHF

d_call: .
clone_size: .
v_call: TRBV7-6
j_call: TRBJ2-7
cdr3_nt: TGTGCCAGCAGCGAGACACCCGACGCCTACGAGCAGTACTTC
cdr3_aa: CASSETPDAYEQYF

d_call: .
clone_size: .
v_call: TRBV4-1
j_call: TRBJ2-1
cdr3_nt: TGCGCCAGCAGCCAAGATTACCTATACAATGAGCAGTTCTTC
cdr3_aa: CASSQDYLYNEQFF

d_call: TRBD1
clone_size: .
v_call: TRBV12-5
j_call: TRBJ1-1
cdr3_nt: TGTGCTAGTGGTTTGGTTGTGGGACAGGGTACGACTGAAGCTTTCTTT
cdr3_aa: CASGLVVGQGTTEAFF

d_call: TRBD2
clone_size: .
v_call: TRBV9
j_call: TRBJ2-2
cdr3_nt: TGTGCCAGCAGCGTAGTGACTAGCGGGAGGACGAACACCGGGGAGCTGTTTTTT
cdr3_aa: CASSVVTSGRTNTGELFF

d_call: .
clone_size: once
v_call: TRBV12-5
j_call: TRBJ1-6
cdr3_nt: TGTGCTAGTGGTTTGGGGGGCAAAAATTCACCCCTCCACTTT
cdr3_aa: CASGLGGKNSPLHF

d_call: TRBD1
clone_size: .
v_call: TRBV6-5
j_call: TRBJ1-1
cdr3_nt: TGTGCCAGCAGTTTACAGGGGGCGGACACTGAAGCTTTCTTT
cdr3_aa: CASSLQGADTEAFF

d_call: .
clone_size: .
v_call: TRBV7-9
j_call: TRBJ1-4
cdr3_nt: TGTGCCACCCGACGTCGGGGGAGGGATGAAAAACTGTTTTTT
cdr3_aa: CATRRRGRDEKLFF

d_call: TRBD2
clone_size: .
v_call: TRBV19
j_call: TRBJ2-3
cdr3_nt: TGTGCCAGTAGTGTCGGGGGGGCAGATACGCAGTATTTT
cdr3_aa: CASSVGGADTQYF

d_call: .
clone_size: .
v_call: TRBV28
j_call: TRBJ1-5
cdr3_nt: TGTGCCAGCAGCCACAGGGTCAGCCAGCCCCAGCATTTT
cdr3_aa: CASSHRVSQPQHF

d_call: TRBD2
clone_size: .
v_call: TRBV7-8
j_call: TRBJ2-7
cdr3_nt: TGTGCCAGCAGCCAGACTAGCGGGGGCCGCTACGAGCAGTACTTC
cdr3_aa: CASSQTSGGRYEQYF

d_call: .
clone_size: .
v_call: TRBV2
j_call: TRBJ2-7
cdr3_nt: TGTGCCACCCAAGGGGGGGATAACTACGAGCAGTACTTC
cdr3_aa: CATQGGDNYEQYF

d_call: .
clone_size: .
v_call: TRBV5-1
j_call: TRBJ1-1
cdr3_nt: TGCGCCAGCAGCTTGGTTGGCGGGGCGGGCACTGAAGCTTTCTTT
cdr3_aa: CASSLVGGAGTEAFF

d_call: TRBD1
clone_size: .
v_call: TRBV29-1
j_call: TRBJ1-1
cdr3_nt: TGCAGCGTTGAAGGACAGGGTGAAGCTTTCTTT
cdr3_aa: CSVEGQGEAFF

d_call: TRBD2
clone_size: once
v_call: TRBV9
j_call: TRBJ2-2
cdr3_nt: TGTGCCAGCAGTGTTAGCGGGGGGCCGAACACCGGGGAGCTGTTTTTT
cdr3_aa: CASSVSGGPNTGELFF

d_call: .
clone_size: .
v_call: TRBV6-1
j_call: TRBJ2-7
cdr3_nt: TGTGCCAGCAGTTACGAGCAGTACTTC
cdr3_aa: CASSYEQYF

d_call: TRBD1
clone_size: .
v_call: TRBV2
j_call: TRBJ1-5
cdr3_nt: TGTGCCAGCAGTGAAAGGTGGGACAGTCCTCATCAGCCCCAGCATTTT
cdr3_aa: CASSERWDSPHQPQHF

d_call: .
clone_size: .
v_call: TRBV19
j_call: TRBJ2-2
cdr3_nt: TGTGCCAGTAGTCAGCAGGGATCAACCGGGGAGCTGTTTTTT
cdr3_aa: CASSQQGSTGELFF

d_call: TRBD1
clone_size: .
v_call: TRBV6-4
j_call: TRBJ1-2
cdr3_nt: TGTGCCAATAGACAGGGGATGGTAGGTGGCTACACCTTC
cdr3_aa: CANRQGMVGGYTF

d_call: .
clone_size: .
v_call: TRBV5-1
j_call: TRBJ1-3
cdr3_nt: TGCGCCAGCAGCTTCGAGGGTGACGGAAACACCATATATTTT
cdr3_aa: CASSFEGDGNTIYF

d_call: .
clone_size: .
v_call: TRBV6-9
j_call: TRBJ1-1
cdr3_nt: TGTGCCAGCAGCAGGGACGGCACTGAAGCTTTCTTT
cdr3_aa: CASSRDGTEAFF

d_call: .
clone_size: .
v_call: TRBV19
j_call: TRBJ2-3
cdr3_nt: TGTGCCAGTAGCGGGACTAGCACAGATACGCAGTATTTT
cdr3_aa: CASSGTSTDTQYF

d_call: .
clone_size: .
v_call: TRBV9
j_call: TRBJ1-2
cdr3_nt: TGTGCCAGCGGCGTAGCGAGGGACTATGGCTACACCTTC
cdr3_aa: CASGVARDYGYTF

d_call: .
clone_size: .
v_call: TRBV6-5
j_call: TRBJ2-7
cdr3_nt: TGTGCCAGCTCAGAGGGGGGGTTGAAGACCTACGAGCAGTACTTC
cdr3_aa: CASSEGGLKTYEQYF

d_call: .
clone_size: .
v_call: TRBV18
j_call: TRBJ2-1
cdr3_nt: TGTGCCAGCTCACCAAGCACCACCTACAATGAGCAGTTCTTC
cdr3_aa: CASSPSTTYNEQFF

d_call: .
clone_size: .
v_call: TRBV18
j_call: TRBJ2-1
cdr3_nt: TGTGCCAGCTCACAGGGTAGCGGTGAGCAGTTCTTC
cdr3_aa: CASSQGSGEQFF

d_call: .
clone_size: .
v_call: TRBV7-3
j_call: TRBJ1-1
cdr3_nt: TGTGCCAGCAGCACTGGATCAAGAATGAACACTGAAGCTTTCTTT
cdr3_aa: CASSTGSRMNTEAFF

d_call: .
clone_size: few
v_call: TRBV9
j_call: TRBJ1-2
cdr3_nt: TGTGCCAGCAGCTCACGGTCGGACATGCACTATGGCTACACCTTC
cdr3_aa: CASSSRSDMHYGYTF

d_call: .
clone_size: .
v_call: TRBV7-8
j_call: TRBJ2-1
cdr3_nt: TGTGCCAGCAGCTTACTAGGACCAACAATTTCCTACAATGAGCAGTTCTTC
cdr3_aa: CASSLLGPTISYNEQFF

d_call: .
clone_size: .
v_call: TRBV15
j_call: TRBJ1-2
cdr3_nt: TGTGCCACCAGCAGAGATTCATTCGGTGTTTGGGGTGAACACTATGGCTACACCTTC
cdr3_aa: CATSRDSFGVWGEHYGYTF

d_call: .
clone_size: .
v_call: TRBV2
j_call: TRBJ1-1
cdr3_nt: TGTGCCAGTTTGGCCCGGGTTTATAACACTGAAGCTTTCTTT
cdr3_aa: CASLARVYNTEAFF

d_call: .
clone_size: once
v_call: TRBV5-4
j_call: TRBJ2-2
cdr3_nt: TGTGCCAGCAGCCCGGTAACAAGCTCCGGGGAGCTGTTTTTT
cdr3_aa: CASSPVTSSGELFF

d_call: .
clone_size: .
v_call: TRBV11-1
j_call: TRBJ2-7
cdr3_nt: TGTGCCAGCAGCTACTGGGGGAGCTCCTACGAGCAGTACTTC
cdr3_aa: CASSYWGSSYEQYF

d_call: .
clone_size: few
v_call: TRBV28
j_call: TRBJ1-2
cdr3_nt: TGTGCCAGCAGTCGGGACTATGGCTACACCTTC
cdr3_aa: CASSRDYGYTF

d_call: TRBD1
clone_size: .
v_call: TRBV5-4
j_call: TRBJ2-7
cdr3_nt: TGTGCCAGCAGCGACCGGGACAGGGGCTACGAGCAGTACTTC
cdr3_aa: CASSDRDRGYEQYF

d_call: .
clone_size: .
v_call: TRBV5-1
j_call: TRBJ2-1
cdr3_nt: TGCGCCAGCAGCTGGCCGCAGGGTAATGAGCAGTTCTTC
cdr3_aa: CASSWPQGNEQFF